One and the same sample provided the 30 T cell receptor beta chains below, sequenced in a study of T cell responses to AZD1222 COVID-19 vaccine. The method was immunoSEQ multiplex PCR; TCRdb's version includes in-frame clones alone and lacks a portion of them. This table has 70,000 to 85,000 clones, 80% to 85% appearing once. The sample was peripheral blood, taken on day 0 of AZD1222 vaccination. The receptors shown here come from an adult in good health.

The CDR3 DNA follows: TGTGCCAGCAGCGTAGGGTCTAGCGGGTTATACACCGGGGAGCTGTTTTTT. Translation: CASSVGSSGLYTGELFF. The chain links TRBV9 to TRBJ2-2, with TRBD2 identical over 8 bases. Germline V gives CDR1 SGDLS, CDR2 YYNGEE. J lost 3 bases, V lost 0 bases, and 7 bases had no gene match. This CDR3 is 17 amino acids long.

This clone was recorded once. This chain uses TRBV21-1 with TRBJ1-1; the D call of TRBD1 is as the table states it, not checked on the DNA. TRBV21-1 is shown as a pseudogene. This CDR3 contains 15 residues. The DNA for the CDR3 is TGTGCCAGCAGCGACGGCTCCGGGACAGGGGACGAAGCTTTCTTT. Its translation is CASSDGSGTGDEAFF.

The rearrangement joins TRBV18 to TRBJ1-4, with D possibly being TRBD1 (5 bases). The V gene's germline CDR1 is KGHSH and CDR2 LQKENI. Trimming removed 3 bases at V and 5 bases at J, with 13 bases between. The CDR3 consists of 15 residues. The CDR3 spells CASSPPGRMNEKLFF. CDR3 nucleotides: TGTGCCAGCTCACCCCCGGGACGGATGAATGAAAAACTGTTTTTT. The entire variable domain, with the rest obtained from reference TRBV18 and TRBJ1-4, is as follows: NAGVMQNPRHLVRRRGQEARLRCSPMKGHSHVYWYRQLPEEGLKFMVYLQKENIIDESGMPKERFSAEFPKEGPSILRIQQVVRGDSAAYFCASSPPGRMNEKLFFGSGTQLSVL.

A single count supports this clone. The J gene is TRBJ1-5, the V gene TRBV19, with D perhaps matching TRBD1 (5 bases). The CDR3 sequence is 13 residues long. CDR1 LNHDA and CDR2 SQIVND come from the germline V gene (reference sequence). V lost 6 bases and J 5 bases, leaving 11 bases between the germline ends. The CDR3 protein is CASRYGADQPQHF. CDR3 DNA sequence: TGTGCCAGTAGATACGGGGCGGATCAGCCCCAGCATTTT.

In its sample, this clone was seen a few times. Within the sample, other DNA sequences also encode this same CDR3. The rearrangement links TRBV5-1 to TRBJ2-3; 10 bases match TRBD1. The length of the CDR3 is 14 residues. Germline CDR1 is SGHRS and CDR2 is YFSETQ. The ends lost 5 bases at V and 3 bases at J; junction bases unmatched: 3. CDR3 amino acids: CASSRDRGTDTQYF. CDR3 DNA: TGCGCCAGCAGTCGGGACAGGGGAACAGATACGCAGTATTTT.

As DNA, the CDR3 is TGTGCCAGCAGTTTGAAATCTAGCGGGGGCTACAATGAGCAGTTCTTC. It translates to CASSLKSSGGYNEQFF. J is TRBJ2-1 and V is TRBV28; 10 bases fit TRBD2. V gave up 3 bases and J gave up 3 bases; unmatched junction bases: 5. Germline V CDR1 and CDR2: MDHEN, SYDVKM. The CDR3 spans 16 residues.

The chain carries TRBV7-3 and TRBJ2-1, with no clear D. Germline CDR1 is SGHTA and CDR2 is FQGTGA. The CDR3 extends over 16 amino acids. V was pared by 1 base and J by 0 bases, with 10 bases between. Written as DNA, the CDR3 is TGTGCCAGCAGCTTAAGGCCGATAAGCTCCTACAATGAGCAGTTCTTC. This sequence encodes CASSLRPISSYNEQFF.

About this clone itself: At one end, the junction sequence differs from germline, possibly due to a read error. The V call is TRBV7-7, the J call TRBJ2-5; D remains unclear. Germline loops: CDR1 SSHAT, CDR2 FNYEAQ (reference sequence). This CDR3 has 13 residues. This CDR3 is CASSLSTVETQYF. The CDR3 DNA reads as TGTGCTAGCAGCTTGAGCACTGTAGAGACCCAGTACTTC.

This sequence joins TRBV6-1 and TRBJ2-1; a possible D gene is TRBD2 (6 bases). The CDR3 spans 15 residues. Germline V gene data show CDR1 as MNHNS and CDR2 as SASEGT. Trimming took 2 bases from V and 7 from J, leaving 15 bases between them. The CDR3 sequence: CASSEHWGVGNEQFF. The CDR3 DNA is TGTGCCAGCAGTGAACATTGGGGGGTTGGGAATGAGCAGTTCTTC.

This clone was picked up a small number of times. The J gene is TRBJ1-5, the V gene TRBV4-2; a possible D gene is TRBD1 (5 bases). Trimming shortened V by 1 base and J by 7 bases, and 14 bases separated the two germline ends. The CDR3 is 15 amino acids. CDR1 and CDR2 (germline): LGHNA, YNFKEQ. CDR3 protein: CASSQVEGDYQPQHF. The CDR3 DNA reads as TGTGCCAGCAGCCAAGTGGAAGGGGATTACCAGCCCCAGCATTTT.

The V call is TRBV3-1 (or the pseudogene TRBV3-2), the J call TRBJ1-2; the D gene is possibly TRBD1 (5 bases). Germline V gives CDR1 LGHDT, CDR2 YNNKEL (reference sequence). Between the trimmed V and J ends, which lost 1 base and 6 bases, there was a span of 9 bases. The CDR3 spans 13 residues. This chain's CDR3 is CASSQGGRDGYTF. The CDR3 nucleotides read TGTGCCAGCAGCCAAGGGGGCCGGGATGGCTACACCTTC.

CDR3 DNA sequence: TGTGCCAGCAGCCCACACCTCTCGGGGGGAGGGGAGACCCAGTACTTC. The encoded protein is CASSPHLSGGGETQYF. The genes are TRBV9 and TRBJ2-5; 7 nucleotides line up with TRBD2. The CDR3 extends over 16 amino acids. The junction had 14 bases not matched to a gene; V was cut back by 4 bases and J by 5 bases. CDR1 and CDR2 (germline): SGDLS, YYNGEE.

The chain recombines TRBV6-1 with TRBJ2-1; TRBD2 agrees at 7 bases. V gave up 4 bases and J gave up 5 bases; unmatched junction bases: 14. This CDR3 has 17 residues. Germline CDR1 and CDR2: MNHNS and SASEGT. CDR3 in DNA: TGTGCCAGCAGTGGAGCCATTTGGGGGGGGAGGGACAATGAGCAGTTCTTC. Amino acids: CASSGAIWGGRDNEQFF.

The chain employs TRBV24-1 and TRBJ2-3; possibly TRBD2 for D (7 bases). Germline V gene data show CDR1 as KGHDR and CDR2 as SFDVKD. The V gene lost 3 bases and the J gene lost 4 bases, with 10 bases spanning the gap. The CDR3 spans 14 residues. CDR3 sequence reads: CATSDGGASDTQYF. CDR3 DNA sequence: TGTGCCACCAGTGATGGGGGGGCATCAGATACGCAGTATTTT.

CDR3: CASSFPTGSYTF. CDR3 DNA sequence: TGTGCCAGCAGCTTCCCGACAGGGAGCTACACCTTC. The V and J genes are TRBV7-2 and TRBJ1-2, with 7 bases matching TRBD1. The J segment lost 9 bases and the V segment lost 3 bases, leaving 4 bases of the junction unmatched. Per germline, CDR1 SGHTA and CDR2 FQGNSA. The CDR3 runs to 12 residues.

The chain has TRBV6-1 and TRBJ2-2, with a tentative D call TRBD1 (6 bases). V was shortened by 2 bases and J by 5 bases, with 15 bases between the two germline ends. The CDR3 length is 16 residues. Germline assignment: CDR1 MNHNS and CDR2 SASEGT. The CDR3 sequence is CASSELGGRGTGELFF. CDR3 DNA sequence: TGTGCCAGCAGTGAACTTGGGGGCAGAGGAACCGGGGAGCTGTTTTTT.

The chain is built from TRBV29-1 and TRBJ2-2, with unresolved D. CDR3 length: 10 residues. Trimming took 2 bases from V and 8 from J, leaving 3 bases between them. The germline gives CDR1 SQVTM, CDR2 ANQGSEA. CDR3 region: CSVEQGELFF. DNA of the CDR3: TGCAGCGTTGAACAGGGGGAGCTGTTTTTT.

CDR3 in DNA: TGTGCCAGCACCACAGGTCGAAAGGGAAACACCATATATTTT. Its protein is CASTTGRKGNTIYF. The chain combines TRBV6-5 with TRBJ1-3, with D possibly TRBD1 on 5 matching bases. The germline gives CDR1 MNHEY, CDR2 SVGAGI. The CDR3 has 14 amino acids. The germline V and J ends were trimmed by 7 bases and 4 bases, with 14 bases remaining between them.

The CDR3 nucleotides are TGTGCCAGCAGCATGAATCAGCCCCAGCATTTT. Encoded protein: CASSMNQPQHF. The chain joins TRBV21-1 to TRBJ1-5. TRBV21-1 is given as a pseudogene. The CDR3 contains 11 residues.

This clone was detected once. The gene calls are TRBV7-8 and TRBJ2-2; 7 bases map to TRBD1. CDR1 SGHVS and CDR2 FQNEAQ come from the germline V gene. The J segment lost 5 bases and the V segment lost 7 bases, leaving 10 bases of the junction unmatched. The CDR3 has 15 residues. The CDR3 is CASIPGGIRTGELFF. The CDR3 DNA follows: TGTGCCAGCATCCCAGGGGGAATCCGAACCGGGGAGCTGTTTTTT.

V is TRBV6-5 and J is TRBJ1-1, with a possible D match to TRBD1 (6 bases). The CDR3 covers 13 residues. V shed 6 bases and J shed 0 bases, with 8 bases lying between them. Germline CDR1 MNHEY, CDR2 SVGAGI. The DNA for the CDR3 is TGTGCCAGCAGGGACAGCTTGAACACTGAAGCTTTCTTT. This sequence encodes CASRDSLNTEAFF.

The chain recombines TRBV2 with TRBJ2-7; no clear D. CDR3 length equals 14 residues. With 4 bases removed from V and 5 bases from J, the gap between germline ends came to 15 bases. Germline CDR1 is SNHLY and CDR2 is FYNNEI. The chain's CDR3 is CASSGGGPWNEQYF. CDR3 nucleotide sequence: TGTGCCAGCAGTGGTGGCGGTCCCTGGAACGAGCAGTACTTC.

J is TRBJ1-5 and V is TRBV30; a possible D gene is TRBD1 (6 bases). Per germline, CDR1 GTSNPN and CDR2 SVGIG (reference sequence). Trimming removed 5 bases from V and 0 bases from J, with 14 bases in between. This CDR3 comprises 15 residues. CDR3 amino acids: CAWEHRDASNQPQHF. The CDR3 coding sequence is TGTGCCTGGGAACACAGGGATGCTAGCAATCAGCCCCAGCATTTT.

The chain combines TRBV5-1 with TRBJ1-1; D is perhaps TRBD1 (6 bases). Trimming shortened V by 4 bases and J by 0 bases, and 16 bases separated the two germline ends. The CDR3 extends over 16 amino acids. Germline lookup yields CDR1 SGHRS and CDR2 YFSETQ. The CDR3 coding sequence is TGCGCCAGCAGCCCGGTCGGGGGGCGCATGAACACTGAAGCTTTCTTT. It codes for CASSPVGGRMNTEAFF.

This clone has just one count. CDR3 region: CASSFRGIEQFF. The CDR3 nucleotides are TGTGCCAGCAGTTTTAGAGGGATTGAGCAGTTCTTC. The rearrangement uses TRBV12-3 or TRBV12-4 and TRBJ2-1; D may be TRBD2 (5 bases). CDR3 size: 12 residues. Trimming pared 3 bases from V and 9 bases from J, leaving 9 bases between.

The CDR3 DNA follows: TGTGCTAGTGGTTTGGTTTCAGGGTCTAATTCACCCCTCCACTTT. Protein: CASGLVSGSNSPLHF. The V call is TRBV12-5, the J call TRBJ1-6; D possibly corresponds to TRBD1 (5 bases). V shed 0 bases and J shed 6 bases, with 9 bases lying between them. This CDR3 spans 15 amino acids. CDR1 and CDR2 (germline): LGHNT, FRNRAP. The full variable domain, in which reference TRBV12-5 and TRBJ1-6 provide the parts outside the CDR3, is DARVTQTPRHKVTEMGQEVTMRCQPILGHNTVFWYRQTMMQGLELLAYFRNRAPLDDSGMPKDRFSAEMPDATLATLKIQPSEPRDSAVYFCASGLVSGSNSPLHFGNGTRLTVT.

V gene TRBV2 combines with J gene TRBJ2-1, with D uncertain. Germline V gene lookup returns CDR1 SNHLY and CDR2 FYNNEI. Between the trimmed V and J ends, which lost 6 bases and 5 bases, there was a span of 5 bases. The CDR3 is 11 amino acids. Here the CDR3 DNA reads TGTGCCAGCAGCAGGCACAATGAGCAGTTCTTC. This translates into CASSRHNEQFF.

This chain uses TRBV7-8 with TRBJ1-6; D gene ambiguous. The length of the CDR3 is 14 residues. The germline V and J ends were trimmed by 0 bases and 7 bases, with 7 bases remaining between them. Germline loops: CDR1 SGHVS, CDR2 FQNEAQ. This chain's CDR3 is CASSLARQNSPLHF. DNA of the CDR3: TGTGCCAGCAGCTTAGCGCGCCAGAATTCACCCCTCCACTTT. The full variable domain, in which reference TRBV7-8 and TRBJ1-6 provide the parts outside the CDR3, is GAGVSQSPRYKVAKRGQDVALRCDPISGHVSLFWYQQALGQGPEFLTYFQNEAQLDKSGLPSDRFFAERPEGSVSTLKIQRTQQEDSAVYLCASSLARQNSPLHFGNGTRLTVT.

This clone has more than one count but fewer than ten. The V gene is TRBV9, the J gene TRBJ1-1, with TRBD1 identical over 12 bases. CDR1 is SGDLS, CDR2 YYNGEE, per germline. The CDR3 covers 16 residues. J lost 5 bases, V lost 4 bases, and 9 bases had no gene match. The chain's CDR3 is CASSPGQGAVWTEAFF. The CDR3 nucleotides are TGTGCCAGCAGCCCGGGACAGGGGGCTGTATGGACTGAAGCTTTCTTT.

The count of this clone is one. The genes are TRBV19 and TRBJ1-5; 8 bases line up with TRBD1. After removal of 5 bases from V and 6 bases from J, the junction contained 3 bases not matched to a gene. The CDR3 totals 13 residues. Germline lookup yields CDR1 LNHDA and CDR2 SQIVND (reference sequence). CDR3 sequence: CASSRTGTQPQHF. CDR3 DNA: TGTGCCAGTAGTCGGACAGGGACTCAGCCCCAGCATTTT.